This TCR beta chain appears in the sequencing data of a study of T cells in Graves' hyperthyroidism and ophthalmopathy. Criteria for exclusion of patients were uncontrolled infection, other autoimmune disease, pregnancy or lactation. This CDR3 has 14 residues. The V gene lost 2 bases and the J gene lost 6 bases, with 10 bases spanning the gap. TCR beta CDR3 region amplification was performed from RNA transcripts. The HTBI primer set drove a first-round RT-PCR of the TCR CDR3. TCRdb re-called the multiplex PCR reads with MiXCR, one entry per CDR3 protein. The sample carries about 770,000 distinct CDR3 sequences, under 20% recorded once.

This sequence joins TRBV12-3 or TRBV12-4 and TRBJ1-4; tentatively, D is TRBD1 (5 bases). The sequence derives from a woman in her 50s with Graves' hyperthyroidism that later progressed to Graves' ophthalmopathy. The sample consisted of blood. The CDR3 protein is CASSLIREDEKLFF. The DNA of the CDR3 is TGTGCCAGCAGTTTAATCAGGGAAGATGAAAAACTGTTTTTT.